Reported below is one TCR beta chain. The antigen is undetermined. The data belong to a study of T cells after yellow fever vaccination. General study findings and limits: Clonotype sharing between CD4 and CD8 compartments was small. Reappearing after the booster were most of the clones from primary vaccination (roughly 96% CD4, about 88% CD8).

Synthesis of TCR cDNA relied on 5'RACE template switching, which attached a universal primer site and UMIs. TCRdb recomputed calls from the 5' RACE reads with MiXCR, one row per CDR3 protein. The profile covers 150,000 to 200,000 distinct CDR3 sequences, with 6.2% appearing a single time and just under 3% taken by the ten largest. The V gene's germline CDR1 is SGHRS and CDR2 YFSETQ. Trimming took 3 bases from V and 8 from J, leaving 11 bases between them. This CDR3 spans 13 amino acids. V usage is TRBV5-1 and J usage is TRBJ1-4; D remains ambiguous. This sequence originates from a man aged 18 to 35 who received the YFV17D yellow fever vaccine. The material sequenced was CD4+ T cells sorted from PBMCs, taken on the day of the first yellow fever vaccination. CDR3 in amino acids: CASSYYIGEKLFF. In nucleotides, the CDR3 is TGCGCCAGCAGCTACTATATAGGGGAAAAACTGTTTTTT.